This note documents a single T cell receptor (beta chain) sequence. The antigen remains unidentified. Both 60 Vbeta primers and 13 Jbeta primers went into the PCR. Using immunoSEQ multiplex PCR, the repertoire was profiled, and TCRdb retains in-frame clones only, with some absent. The repertoire consists of 100,000 to 150,000 clones, with about 82% occurring once and the leading ten covering roughly 2%. The data are from a study of cytomegalovirus exposure and HLA in healthy donors. Study-wide background: Of all 400 or so donors who were genotyped, roughly 83% belonged to the Caucasian-associated ancestry cluster. Study-wide points: TCR beta sequences reportedly predicted the HLA-A and HLA-B alleles of most subjects accurately. With high specificity and sensitivity, the classifier reportedly diagnosed cytomegalovirus status.

V shed 3 bases and J shed 0 bases, with 14 bases lying between them. Germline CDR1 reads LGHNA; CDR2 reads YSLEER. The CDR3 has 17 amino acids. What was sequenced was PBMCs. This clonotype was sampled from a man aged 50 to 60 in good health and CMV-seronegative. J is TRBJ2-2 and V is TRBV4-3, with TRBD1 as a possible D gene (5 bases). As DNA, the CDR3 is TGCGCCAGCAGCCACAAGGACAACCTCGCGAACACCGGGGAGCTGTTTTTT. Amino acid sequence: CASSHKDNLANTGELFF.